This TCR beta chain was profiled in a study of CD8+CD57+ T cells in acquired aplastic anemia. General study points: Statistical testing detected no significant gap in CD8+ Simpson's diversity between patients and controls. Patients and controls shared 25 to 35 CD8+ CDR3 sequences, which appeared highly expressed in patients and within their immunodominant clones.

As to this clonotype: Its specificity is unknown.

Before being chosen for sequencing, patients had shown CD8+CD57+ cell expansion by flow cytometry. CDR1 is SEHNR and CDR2 is FQNEAQ in the germline V gene (reference sequence). Losses at the gene ends were 3 bases for V and 5 bases for J; bases not matched to a gene: 6. This CDR3 is built from 15 residues. Genomic DNA was employed as the template in profiling TCR beta VDJ and CDR3. Using its own MiXCR run on the reads, TCRdb lists one record per CDR3 protein. The repertoire consists of 75,000 to 80,000 distinct CDR3 sequences, with under 80% occurring once and the leading ten covering about four fifths.

The rearrangement links TRBV7-9 to TRBJ1-1; the match to TRBD1 covers 10 bases. Source material: sorted CD4+, CD8+, or CD8+CD57+ T cells (not recorded which) from PBMCs. This clonotype was sampled from a human donor with aplastic anemia. DNA of the CDR3: TGTGCCAGCAGCTTCGGGGACAGGGGAGGGACTGAAGCTTTCTTT. This codes for CASSFGDRGGTEAFF.